Reported below is one TCR beta chain. Its antigen is as yet unknown. The CDR3 is made up of 14 amino acids. Trimming took 6 bases from V and 7 from J; bases not matched to a gene: 9. CDR1 is DFQATT and CDR2 is SNEGSKA in the germline V gene (reference sequence). TCR beta cDNA libraries included unique molecular identifiers. Roughly 500,000 cDNA molecules came from 1 to 10 million T cells. TCRdb processed the PCR reads anew with MiXCR; each CDR3 protein has one entry. The sample lists 750,000 to 950,000 distinct CDR3 sequences, under 70% occurring once. The source of the sample is a study of post-analysis software for immune sequencing data. General observations from the study: Five or six TRBV segments were significantly more frequent in patients than in controls. TRBV5-6, TRBV5-1 and TRBV20-1 were among these segments.

Sequenced: blood. This chain links TRBV20-1 with TRBJ1-5, with 10 nucleotides matching TRBD1. The source is a girl aged 5-17 years with multiple sclerosis. In DNA, the CDR3 is TGCAGTGCCCTCATAGACAGGGGGCGACAGCCCCAGCATTTT. Amino acids: CSALIDRGRQPQHF.